The present TCR beta chain was sequenced within a study of cytomegalovirus exposure and HLA in healthy donors. Germline V CDR1 and CDR2: MNHNS, SASEGT. With 11 bases removed from V and 2 bases from J, the gap between germline ends came to 13 bases. CDR3 length: 12 residues. Comments on this clone: The antigen is not known.

Whole-study results and caveats: Prediction of most subjects' HLA-A and HLA-B alleles by TCR beta sequences was reportedly accurate. It was reportedly the case that the classifier diagnosed cytomegalovirus status with high specificity and sensitivity. HLA restriction was apparent for most CMV-associated TCR beta chains in a later analysis.

This PCR relied on a set of 60 Vbeta primers and 13 Jbeta primers. Some clones are missing from TCRdb's copy, which holds only in-frame ones; the method was immunoSEQ multiplex PCR. The sample data list about 58,000 clones. The V call is TRBV6-1, the J call TRBJ2-7, with TRBD2 as a possible D gene (6 bases). Sequencing was done on a sample of PBMCs. The sequence was obtained from a woman in her late teens or twenties in good health and CMV-seronegative. The CDR3: CAGGRFAYEQYF. The CDR3 bases are TGTGCCGGGGGGAGGTTTGCCTACGAGCAGTACTTC.